The 20 T cell receptor beta chains below all came from one sample that was sequenced in a study of CD8 T cells in ankylosing spondylitis. Study outcomes and limitations: Apparently characteristic of ankylosing spondylitis blood was a TCR beta motif (under ten highly homologous variants).

Their recognized antigens are unknown. TCRdb redid the calling of the 5' RACE reads with MiXCR, one entry per CDR3 protein. The sample lists around 430,000 distinct CDR3 sequences, 17% occurring once. The sequenced sample consisted of blood, either unsorted or a sorted T cell fraction (not recorded which). The source of these receptors is a male donor with ankylosing spondylitis.

The rearrangement joins TRBV28 to TRBJ2-4; 7 nucleotides align to TRBD2. Germline V CDR1 and CDR2: MDHEN, SYDVKM. The CDR3 loop spans 15 amino acids. Losses at the gene ends were 1 base for V and 6 bases for J; bases not matched to a gene: 6. CDR3 sequence (DNA): TGTGCCAGCAGTTTATTAGGGGAGGGGACAAACATTCAGTACTTC. Protein product: CASSLLGEGTNIQYF.

This sequence joins TRBV20-1 and TRBJ2-3; maybe TRBD2 (6 bases). The CDR3 totals 12 residues. Trimming pared 4 bases from V and 7 bases from J, leaving 12 bases between. Per the germline V gene, CDR1 is DFQATT and CDR2 is SNEGSKA (reference sequence). This CDR3 is CSAKDYLNTQYF. CDR3 coding DNA: TGCAGTGCTAAGGACTATCTCAATACGCAGTATTTT.

This clonotype has only a few counts. This chain links TRBV7-9 with TRBJ1-2; D is unclear. Germline CDR1 reads SEHNR; CDR2 reads FQNEAQ (reference sequence). There are 15 residues in the CDR3. Trimming removed 4 bases from V and 1 base from J, with 13 bases in between. The CDR3 DNA reads TGTGCCAGCAGCTCGCGGGTAGGGCTTAACTATGGCTACACCTTC. As protein: CASSSRVGLNYGYTF.

This clonotype was seen many times. The chain employs TRBV20-1 and TRBJ2-3, with 9 bases that match TRBD2. V lost 5 bases and J lost 3; bases outside the gene matches: 9. CDR3 size: 15 residues. From germline, CDR1 is DFQATT and CDR2 SNEGSKA (reference sequence). This CDR3 reads CSAALLAGHTDTQYF. As DNA, the CDR3 is TGCAGTGCTGCTCTACTAGCGGGTCATACAGATACGCAGTATTTT.

The genes are TRBV5-1 and TRBJ2-1; 9 bases fit TRBD2. The length of the CDR3 is 15 residues. CDR1 is SGHRS and CDR2 is YFSETQ in the germline V gene. Trimming removed 2 bases from V and 3 bases from J; junction bases left unmatched: 3. Here the CDR3 DNA reads TGCGCCAGCAGCTTTCTAGCGGGATACTACAATGAGCAGTTCTTC. The encoded protein is CASSFLAGYYNEQFF.

This clonotype was seen repeatedly, ten times or more. This chain connects TRBV29-1 to TRBJ1-4; the D gene is possibly TRBD1 (5 bases). The germline V gene has CDR1 SQVTM and CDR2 ANQGSEA. Trimming removed 1 base from V and 7 bases from J, with 13 bases in between. CDR3 length: 14 residues. In nucleotides, the CDR3 is TGCAGCGTTGAAGGGGGCACGAGTTCTGAAAAACTGTTTTTT. This translates into CSVEGGTSSEKLFF.

This clonotype was seen at least ten times. The junction does not match germline at one end; this may be a read error. V is TRBV29-1 and J is TRBJ2-5; 9 nucleotides align to TRBD1. The CDR3 extends over 14 amino acids. In germline, CDR1 is SQVTM, CDR2 ANQGSEA. The DNA for the CDR3 is TGCAGCGTAGAAGGACAGGGGTTCCAAGAGACCCAGTACTTC. Its translation: CSVEGQGFQETQYF.

At least ten counts were recorded for this clonotype. The J gene is TRBJ2-1, the V gene TRBV12-5; D perhaps matches TRBD1 (6 bases). Per the germline V gene, CDR1 is LGHNT and CDR2 is FRNRAP. Deletions cut 6 bases from V and 5 bases from J, with 11 bases between. The CDR3 totals 13 residues. CDR3 region: CASGRQDNNEQFF. CDR3 DNA sequence: TGTGCTAGTGGCCGACAGGACAACAATGAGCAGTTCTTC.

This clonotype has a handful of counts. The chain carries TRBV15 and TRBJ1-1; 8 nucleotides agree with TRBD1. V shed 2 bases and J 1 base; nucleotides not matched to a gene: 3. Germline V CDR1 and CDR2: LNHNV, YYDKDF (reference sequence). The CDR3 extends over 15 amino acids. The CDR3 sequence: CATSRPDRANTEAFF. The DNA of the CDR3 is TGTGCCACCAGCAGACCGGACAGGGCGAACACTGAAGCTTTCTTT.

This clonotype appeared a few times. The chain carries TRBV7-8 and TRBJ2-7; 15 nucleotides align to TRBD2. Germline V gives CDR1 SGHVS, CDR2 FQNEAQ. The CDR3 contains 15 residues. V lost 5 bases to trimming and J lost 6 bases; unmatched junction nucleotides: 5. Here the CDR3 reads CASSPRTSGGAEQYF. The CDR3 coding sequence is TGTGCCAGCAGCCCTAGGACTAGCGGGGGGGCCGAGCAGTACTTC.

In nucleotides, the CDR3 is TGCGCCAGCAGCTTGAGAACGCAAATACAGAGGAGCGGGAGTTCTGCAGATACGCAGTATTTT. This translates into CASSLRTQIQRSGSSADTQYF. The chain couples TRBV5-1 to TRBJ2-3, with TRBD2 matching over 8 bases. The ends lost 1 base at V and 4 bases at J; junction bases unmatched: 23. Germline CDR1 reads SGHRS; CDR2 reads YFSETQ. This CDR3 contains 21 residues.

This clonotype appeared a few times. The chain combines TRBV4-2 with TRBJ2-6; no definite D call. The CDR3 spans 18 residues. V lost 0 bases and J lost 4, with 16 bases in between. Looked up from germline, CDR1 is LGHNA and CDR2 is YNFKEQ. DNA of the CDR3: TGTGCCAGCAGCCAAGAGGCCCCGACATTCTCCGGGGCCAACGTCCTGACTTTC. Translation: CASSQEAPTFSGANVLTF.

This clonotype has just one count. The conserved closing phenylalanine or tryptophan is absent in this CDR3, likely reflecting a read error. This chain links TRBV11-2 with TRBJ2-5; D is uncertain. The CDR3 contains 15 residues. V lost 5 bases and J lost 4, with 17 bases in between. Germline CDR1 reads SGHAT; CDR2 reads FQNNGV. CDR3 sequence (DNA): TGTGCCAGCAGCCCCTTAAAGAAGCCCGGAGAGACCCAGTACTAC. Amino acid sequence: CASSPLKKPGETQYY.

This clonotype was detected only a few times. In DNA, the CDR3 is TGTGCCAGCAGTGAAGCGCTTCAGGGGTATAGCAATCAGCCCCAGCATTTT. Translated, it gives CASSEALQGYSNQPQHF. V is TRBV6-1 and J is TRBJ1-5; D is possibly TRBD1 (6 bases). V lost 0 bases and J lost 0, with 12 bases in between. CDR1 and CDR2 (germline): MNHNS, SASEGT. CDR3 length: 17 amino acids.

This clonotype was seen once. V usage is TRBV9 and J usage is TRBJ2-1; 12 bases are a match to TRBD2. The CDR3 totals 17 residues. With V trimmed by 4 bases and J by 3 bases, 8 bases remained unmatched. CDR1 SGDLS and CDR2 YYNGEE come from the germline V gene. This chain's CDR3 is CASSSLAGGRIYNEQFF. The DNA of the CDR3 is TGTGCCAGCAGCTCTCTAGCGGGGGGGAGAATCTACAATGAGCAGTTCTTC.

The gene calls are TRBV10-3 and TRBJ1-5; the D gene is possibly TRBD1 (5 bases). The V and J ends lost 0 bases and 7 bases respectively, with 7 bases between them. The CDR3 is 13 residues long. Germline CDR1 and CDR2: ENHRY and SYGVKD. The CDR3 reads CAISESGGQPQHF. The CDR3, as DNA: TGTGCCATCAGTGAGTCCGGGGGACAGCCCCAGCATTTT.

As for this clonotype: A junction boundary mismatches the germline segment, possibly from a read error. The J gene is TRBJ1-2, the V gene TRBV10-2; perhaps TRBD1 as D (6 bases). From germline, CDR1 is WSHSY and CDR2 SAAADI. The CDR3 loop spans 13 amino acids. The CDR3 is CVSSGQSTVGYTF. CDR3 DNA: TGCGTCAGCAGTGGACAGTCCACAGTTGGCTACACCTTC.

The rearrangement uses TRBV20-1 and TRBJ1-1; 8 nucleotides agree with TRBD1. The V and J ends lost 6 bases and 2 bases, in that order; junction bases with no gene match: 14. Germline V gene sequence: CDR1 DFQATT, CDR2 SNEGSKA (reference sequence). This CDR3 spans 16 amino acids. The CDR3 sequence is CSAPGRQGARNTEAFF. In nucleotides, the CDR3 is TGCAGTGCCCCCGGTCGCCAGGGGGCTCGAAACACTGAAGCTTTCTTT.

This clonotype was picked up a small number of times. The V and J genes are TRBV14 and TRBJ2-5; D remains ambiguous. Germline-derived CDR1 and CDR2 are SGHDN and FVKESK. The CDR3 spans 14 residues. The V end was cut by 3 bases, the J end by 1 base, with 9 bases between. Here the CDR3 reads CASSHPATQETQYF. CDR3 nucleotides: TGTGCCAGCAGCCATCCCGCAACCCAAGAGACCCAGTACTTC.

This chain joins TRBV20-1 and TRBJ2-6; 8 bases match TRBD1. The J segment lost 1 base and the V segment lost 6 bases, leaving 5 bases of the junction unmatched. In germline, CDR1 is DFQATT, CDR2 SNEGSKA (reference sequence). The CDR3 is 15 amino acids. The CDR3 nucleotides are TGCAGTGCCGACAGGGGAGGTTCTGGGGCCAACGTCCTGACTTTC. This encodes CSADRGGSGANVLTF.